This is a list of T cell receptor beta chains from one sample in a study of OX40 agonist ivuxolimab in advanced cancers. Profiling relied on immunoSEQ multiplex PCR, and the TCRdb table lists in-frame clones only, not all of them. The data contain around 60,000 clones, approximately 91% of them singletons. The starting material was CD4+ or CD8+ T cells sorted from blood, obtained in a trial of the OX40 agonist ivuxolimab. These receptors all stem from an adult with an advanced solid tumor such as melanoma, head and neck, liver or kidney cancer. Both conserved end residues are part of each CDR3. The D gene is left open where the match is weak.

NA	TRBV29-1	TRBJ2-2	CSVTGTSTGELFF	TGCAGCGTCACCGGGACGAGCACCGGGGAGCTGTTTTTT
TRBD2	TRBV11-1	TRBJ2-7	CASSHSPGGQYF	TGTGCCAGCAGCCACTCCCCGGGGGGGCAGTACTTC
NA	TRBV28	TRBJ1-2	CASSLYAGASSGYTF	TGTGCCAGCAGTTTATACGCAGGGGCTTCTAGTGGCTACACCTTC
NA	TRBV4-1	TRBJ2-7	CASSQGGRQYF	TGCGCCAGCAGCCAAGGGGGGAGGCAGTACTTC
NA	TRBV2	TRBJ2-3	CASSEPRGWYTQYF	TGTGCCAGCAGTGAGCCGAGGGGCTGGTATACGCAGTATTTT
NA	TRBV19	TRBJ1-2	CASSMRGSNYGYTF	TGTGCCAGTAGTATGCGGGGGTCTAACTATGGCTACACCTTC
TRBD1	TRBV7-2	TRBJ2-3	CASSFVQGLADTQYF	TGTGCCAGCAGCTTTGTACAGGGGTTAGCAGATACGCAGTATTTT
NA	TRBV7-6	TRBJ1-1	CASSLGTGMNTEAFF	TGTGCCAGCAGCTTGGGGACGGGAATGAACACTGAAGCTTTCTTT
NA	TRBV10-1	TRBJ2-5	CASSETGLEETQYF	TGCGCCAGCAGCGAAACGGGTCTTGAGGAGACCCAGTACTTC
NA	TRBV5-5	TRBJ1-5	CASSLSSNQPQHF	TGTGCCAGCAGCTTGTCTAGCAATCAGCCCCAGCATTTT
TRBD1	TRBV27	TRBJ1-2	CASSPETGPHYGYTF	TGTGCCAGCAGTCCAGAGACAGGGCCCCACTATGGCTACACCTTC
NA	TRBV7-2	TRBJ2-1	CASSHQPGDNEQFF	TGTGCCAGCAGCCACCAGCCTGGGGACAATGAGCAGTTCTTC
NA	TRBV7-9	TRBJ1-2	CATDGGDYGYTF	TGTGCCACGGATGGGGGGGACTATGGCTACACCTTC
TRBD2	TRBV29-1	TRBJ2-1	CSVVSGSSEVYEQFF	TGCAGCGTCGTTAGCGGGAGTAGCGAAGTATATGAGCAGTTCTTC
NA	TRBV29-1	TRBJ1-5	CSVGIENSNQPQHF	TGCAGCGTCGGGATTGAAAATAGCAATCAGCCCCAGCATTTT
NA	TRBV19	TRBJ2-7	CASSQGTYEQYF	TGTGCCAGTAGTCAGGGGACCTACGAGCAGTACTTC
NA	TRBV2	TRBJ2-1	CASREGDTVHNEQFF	TGTGCCAGCAGAGAGGGAGACACTGTACACAATGAGCAGTTCTTC
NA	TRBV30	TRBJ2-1	CAWRISGYNEQFF	TGTGCCTGGAGGATTAGCGGCTACAATGAGCAGTTCTTC
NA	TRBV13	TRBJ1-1	CASSLGEGAATEAFF	TGTGCCAGCAGCTTAGGAGAAGGGGCGGCCACTGAAGCTTTCTTT
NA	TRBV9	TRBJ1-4	CASSGGGSNEKLFF	TGTGCCAGCAGCGGGGGTGGGTCAAATGAAAAACTGTTTTTT
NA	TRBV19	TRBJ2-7	CASSTRIHTSEQYF	TGTGCCAGTAGTACTAGGATCCATACTAGCGAGCAGTACTTC
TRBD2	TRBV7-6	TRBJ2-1	CASSLEASGNEQFF	TGTGCCAGCAGCTTAGAGGCTAGCGGCAATGAGCAGTTCTTC
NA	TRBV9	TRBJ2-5	CASSEGSQETQYF	TGTGCCAGCAGCGAGGGCAGCCAAGAGACCCAGTACTTC